This section outlines one T cell receptor (beta chain) sequence together with its context. Its binding antigen is unknown. Base qualities are not recorded, but no much larger clone differs from it by a single base. Looking up the germline V gene yields CDR1 MGHRA and CDR2 YSYEKL. V is pruned by 4 bases and J by 8 bases, leaving 8 bases of the junction without a gene match. From its cysteine to its phenylalanine, the CDR3 spans 16 amino acids. Just the 48-base CDR3 DNA is kept, in frame starting at base 1. One collaborating source in Seattle enrolled patients while the patients were actively infected and followed the patients over time throughout the course of disease. Whole blood was collected in K2EDTA tubes by collaborating institutions according to the institutions' own protocols. For TCRbeta analysis, collaborators shipped samples in one of three forms: frozen whole blood, isolated PBMCs, or DNA extracted from either of those sample types.

The immunoSEQ Assay, a bias-controlled multiplex PCR, was used to amplify TCRbeta CDR3 regions from genomic DNA. As for the authors' bioinformatics: The number of nucleated cells in each sample was estimated from the amplification of reference gene primers within the assay. To quantify the absolute abundance of each unique TCRbeta CDR3 rearrangement, sequence reads were collapsed and filtered. For each sample, productive Simpson clonality was calculated as the square root of Simpson's diversity index over productive rearrangements. TCRdb took this table from immuneACCESS and kept in-frame rearrangements with V and J called. Such tables lack part of the clones; where checked against another copy, unresolved V genes explain under half of the gap, and the rest is unexplained. The V and J calls and clone size are taken from that table; D and trimming were inferred from the DNA. This sample is represented by roughly 320,000 clones; 85% to 90% of them were singletons. The ten largest clones capture 6% to 8% of the sample.

This specimen belongs to a study of blood T cell repertoires in COVID-19 (dated by TCRdb to 2020 to 2022). With regard to the full study: Samples covering the acute and convalescent phases of COVID-19 were provided by collaborators in the United States, Italy and Spain. Samples came from the ongoing ImmuneRACE study (first 160 participants) plus 1,254 subjects from 6 global collaborators. A de-identified subject ID, COVID-19 status, age in years and sex were almost always included in the sample metadata. Deeply sampled blood TCRbeta repertoires from subjects exposed to, actively infected with, or recovered from COVID-19 were included in the dataset. The repertoires were released in a freely available public database meant as a resource for research on the immune response to SARS-CoV-2. Where available, HLA class I and class II types were taken from metadata supplied by the sample provider and were not determined by assay-based typing. The prospective study material was composed of cDNA or gDNA derived from T cells, B-cell-depleted T cells, or PBMCs. Findings and caveats that apply to the study as a whole: The amount of clinical and demographic metadata varied by source and participant and was provided uncurated.

The V gene is TRBV4-1 and the J gene is TRBJ1-6; 10 middle bases align to TRBD1. The receptor was derived from a woman aged 50 to 60 with COVID-19, enrolled during active disease. Material for sequencing was peripheral blood. The CDR3 protein is CASSRTGQGIYSPLHF. The DNA sequence is TGCGCCAGCAGCCGGACGGGACAGGGGATTTATTCACCCCTCCACTTT.